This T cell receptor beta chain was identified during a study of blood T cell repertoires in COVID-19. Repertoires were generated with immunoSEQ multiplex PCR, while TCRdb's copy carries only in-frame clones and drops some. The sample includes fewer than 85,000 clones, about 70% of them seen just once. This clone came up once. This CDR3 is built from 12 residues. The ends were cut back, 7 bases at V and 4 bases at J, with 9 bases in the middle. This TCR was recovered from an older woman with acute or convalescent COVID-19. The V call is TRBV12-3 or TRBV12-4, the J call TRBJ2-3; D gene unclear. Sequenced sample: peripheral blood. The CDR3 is CASNLHSDTQYF. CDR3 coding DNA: TGTGCCAGCAACCTTCACTCAGATACGCAGTATTTT.